This record concerns one T cell receptor beta chain sequence. Trimming removed 3 bases from V and 6 bases from J, with 10 bases in between. The germline V gene has CDR1 SGDLS and CDR2 YYNGEE. This CDR3 is built from 13 residues. This record comes from a study of blood T cell repertoires in COVID-19. In the study overall: T cells, B-cell-depleted T cells, or PBMCs provided the cDNA or gDNA that served as material.

Study processing details: Nucleated cell counts were estimated from reference gene primer amplification. Only in-frame clones appear in the TCRdb table, and some are missing; sequencing was by immunoSEQ multiplex PCR. Clone size and the V and J calls come from that table; the DNA yielded D and trimming. The data show approximately 190,000 clones, roughly 80% seen once. The chain joins TRBV9 to TRBJ2-1; D might be TRBD2 (6 bases). The TCR comes from a man aged 30 to 45 with active or convalescent COVID-19. The source material was peripheral blood. The chain's CDR3 is CASSAGDSNEQFF. The CDR3 bases are TGTGCCAGCAGCGCGGGAGACAGCAATGAGCAGTTCTTC.